Each of the 22 T cell receptor beta chains below was sequenced from the same sample in a study of OX40 agonist ivuxolimab in advanced cancers. Clones were read by immunoSEQ multiplex PCR, and TCRdb kept only the in-frame ones, dropping some. In the table there are some 78,000 clones, around 91% of which are singletons. The sequenced sample was CD4+ or CD8+ T cells sorted from blood, obtained in a trial of the OX40 agonist ivuxolimab. The receptors stem from an adult with an advanced solid tumor such as melanoma, head and neck, liver or kidney cancer.

This chain connects TRBV19 to TRBJ2-7; 8 bases are shared with TRBD1. The ends lost 10 bases at V and 2 bases at J; junction bases unmatched: 7. There are 13 residues in the CDR3. CDR1 and CDR2 (germline): LNHDA, SQIVND (reference sequence). CDR3 residues: CATRDRMTYEQYF. The DNA for the CDR3 is TGTGCCACACGGGACAGGATGACCTACGAGCAGTACTTC.

The chain combines TRBV18 with TRBJ2-7, with D unresolved. CDR3 length: 12 residues. Germline-derived CDR1 and CDR2 are KGHSH and LQKENI. V lost 6 bases to trimming and J lost 6 bases, with 12 bases between them. The DNA for the CDR3 is TGTGCCAGCTCCCCATGGATGGGCGAGCAGTACTTC. Its translation: CASSPWMGEQYF.

The V gene is TRBV27, the J gene TRBJ2-1; the D is unclear. The CDR3 sequence is 13 residues long. Trimming shortened V by 7 bases and J by 7 bases, and 14 bases separated the two germline ends. Germline CDR1 reads MNHEY; CDR2 reads SMNVEV (reference sequence). The CDR3 protein is CASMGRAVNEQFF. The CDR3 coding sequence is TGTGCCAGCATGGGCCGGGCTGTTAATGAGCAGTTCTTC.

The V call is TRBV11-3, the J call TRBJ2-7; tentatively, D is TRBD1 or TRBD2 (6 bases each). The germline gives CDR1 SGHNT, CDR2 YENEEA. V lost 5 bases and J lost 5, with 19 bases in between. The CDR3 runs 15 residues. The CDR3 region has the DNA TGTGCCAGCAGCCCAAGGGGGGCGGGCCTCCACGAGCAGTACTTC. Translating gives CASSPRGAGLHEQYF.

This clone was detected only once. The genes are TRBV18 and TRBJ1-1; no clear D gene. Germline V lookup: CDR1 KGHSH, CDR2 LQKENI. V dropped 0 bases and J dropped 0 bases, with 8 bases sitting between them. The CDR3 contains 15 residues. CDR3 bases: TGTGCCAGCTCACCACCGGCGTTAATGAACACTGAAGCTTTCTTT. The encoded protein is CASSPPALMNTEAFF.

The chain has TRBV27 and TRBJ2-7; no definite D call. CDR1 is MNHEY, CDR2 SMNVEV, per germline (reference sequence). The CDR3 runs 14 residues. Between the trimmed V and J ends, which lost 5 bases and 2 bases, there was a span of 13 bases. CDR3 sequence reads: CASSTRREPYEQYF. The CDR3 nucleotides read TGTGCCAGCAGTACCAGAAGAGAACCCTACGAGCAGTACTTC.

The chain uses TRBV7-2 and TRBJ1-2; D not resolved. The CDR3 loop spans 13 amino acids. Germline assignment: CDR1 SGHTA and CDR2 FQGNSA. Trimming stripped 5 bases from V and 3 bases from J, with 10 bases between. CDR3 DNA: TGTGCCAGCAGCCTAGTCGGCTACTATGGCTACACCTTC. This encodes CASSLVGYYGYTF.

The chain combines TRBV13 with TRBJ2-3; D is perhaps TRBD2 (7 bases). Trimming removed 2 bases at V and 4 bases at J, with 19 bases between. This CDR3 region has 17 residues. Looked up from germline, CDR1 is PRHDT and CDR2 is FYEKMQ (reference sequence). CDR3 sequence reads: CASSLPLGGGAPDTQYF. CDR3 DNA sequence: TGTGCCAGCAGCTTACCCCTAGGGGGGGGCGCGCCAGATACGCAGTATTTT.

The chain combines TRBV12-5 with TRBJ2-7; 10 bases align to TRBD2. Losses at the gene ends were 0 bases for V and 7 bases for J; bases not matched to a gene: 12. This CDR3 has 17 residues. Looked up from germline, CDR1 is LGHNT and CDR2 is FRNRAP. The CDR3 loop is CASGLVRSGGADGEQYF. Written as DNA, the CDR3 is TGTGCTAGTGGTTTGGTACGAAGCGGGGGGGCCGATGGGGAGCAGTACTTC. Combining the CDR3 with reference TRBV12-5 and TRBJ2-7 gives the whole variable domain DARVTQTPRHKVTEMGQEVTMRCQPILGHNTVFWYRQTMMQGLELLAYFRNRAPLDDSGMPKDRFSAEMPDATLATLKIQPSEPRDSAVYFCASGLVRSGGADGEQYFGPGTRLTVT.

This sequence joins TRBV5-5 and TRBJ1-1; 8 nucleotides match TRBD1. The CDR3 extends over 14 amino acids. V shed 1 base and J 1 base; nucleotides not matched to a gene: 0. Germline V gene lookup returns CDR1 SGHKS and CDR2 YYEKEE (reference sequence). The CDR3 DNA is TGTGCCAGCAGCTTGACAGGGGGGAACACTGAAGCTTTCTTT. Translation: CASSLTGGNTEAFF. The whole variable domain, remainder taken from reference TRBV5-5 and TRBJ1-1, is DAGVTQSPTHLIKTRGQQVTLRCSPISGHKSVSWYQQVLGQGPQFIFQYYEKEERGRGNFPDRFSARQFPNYSSELNVNALLLGDSALYLCASSLTGGNTEAFFGQGTRLTVV.

The rearrangement joins TRBV6-5 to TRBJ2-1; 10 bases align to TRBD2. The CDR3 covers 14 residues. V gave up 6 bases and J gave up 12 bases; unmatched junction bases: 11. Per germline, CDR1 MNHEY and CDR2 SVGAGI. Here the CDR3 DNA reads TGTGCCAGCAGACTCCGGTGGAGCGGGGGGGCGCAGTTCTTC. Protein: CASRLRWSGGAQFF.

V and J are TRBV5-1 and TRBJ2-7; 15 nucleotides line up with TRBD2. The germline V gene has CDR1 SGHRS and CDR2 YFSETQ. The CDR3 has 17 amino acids. V trimming: 4 bases; J trimming: 3 bases; junction bases outside the gene matches: 8. The CDR3 loop is CASSAPGLAGGFYEQYF. In DNA form, the CDR3 reads TGCGCCAGCAGCGCGCCGGGACTAGCGGGAGGCTTCTACGAGCAGTACTTC. The full variable domain, rest sourced from reference TRBV5-1 and TRBJ2-7, is KAGVTQTPRYLIKTRGQQVTLSCSPISGHRSVSWYQQTPGQGLQFLFEYFSETQRNKGNFPGRFSGRQFSNSRSEMNVSTLELGDSALYLCASSAPGLAGGFYEQYFGPGTRLTVT.

The chain is built from TRBV14 and TRBJ2-1, with 9 bases matching TRBD2. The CDR3 covers 14 residues. V dropped 0 bases and J dropped 15; count of bases not matched to a gene: 9. The germline CDR1 and CDR2 sequences are SGHDN and FVKESK. The CDR3 here is CASSQESRAGGRFF. For the CDR3, the DNA is TGTGCCAGCAGCCAAGAATCGAGGGCGGGAGGGCGGTTCTTC.

This clone was counted a single time. The chain has TRBV25-1 and TRBJ1-2; D is unclear. V lost 4 bases, J lost 8 bases, and 17 bases lay in between. Germline V gene lookup returns CDR1 MGHDK and CDR2 SYGVNS. CDR3 size: 14 residues. CDR3 in amino acids: CASSGRHTSGGYTF. The CDR3 nucleotides read TGTGCCAGCAGTGGCCGACATACCTCTGGGGGCTACACCTTC.

This CDR3 reads CASSRGTAEGTEAFF. As DNA, the CDR3 is TGTGCCAGCAGCCGAGGGACAGCTGAAGGCACTGAAGCTTTCTTT. The chain links TRBV4-2 to TRBJ1-1, with 7 bases matching TRBD1. CDR3 length: 15 residues. V dropped 4 bases and J dropped 4; count of bases not matched to a gene: 9. CDR1 and CDR2 (germline): LGHNA, YNFKEQ.

The rearrangement uses TRBV5-1 and TRBJ2-5; TRBD1 or TRBD2 may be the D gene (5 bases each). V was cut by 3 bases and J by 1 base, with 13 bases left in between. Germline V gives CDR1 SGHRS, CDR2 YFSETQ. The CDR3 contains 15 residues. The CDR3: CASSSATGAQETQYF. CDR3 DNA sequence: TGCGCCAGCAGCTCAGCTACCGGGGCCCAAGAGACCCAGTACTTC.

This chain links TRBV9 with TRBJ1-2, with 8 nucleotides matching TRBD1. CDR3 length: 13 residues. J was trimmed by 8 bases and V by 3 bases; bases with no gene match: 6. CDR1 and CDR2 from the germline V gene are SGDLS and YYNGEE. CDR3 region: CASSGTGRRGYTF. CDR3 DNA sequence: TGTGCCAGCAGCGGGACAGGGCGACGGGGCTACACCTTC.

J is TRBJ1-3 and V is TRBV11-2, with D perhaps TRBD1 (5 bases). From germline, CDR1 is SGHAT and CDR2 FQNNGV. This CDR3 is 15 amino acids long. V lost 3 bases to trimming and J lost 0 bases, with 9 bases between them. In nucleotides, the CDR3 is TGTGCCAGCAGCTTCCGACAGTACTCTGGAAACACCATATATTTT. Amino acid sequence: CASSFRQYSGNTIYF.

The CDR3 spells CASISGQGLNTEAFF. DNA of the CDR3: TGTGCCAGCATTTCAGGACAGGGGCTGAACACTGAAGCTTTCTTT. The chain recombines TRBV6-1 with TRBJ1-1; 9 bases fit TRBD1. The J segment lost 0 bases and the V segment lost 7 bases, leaving 6 bases of the junction unmatched. This CDR3 has 15 amino acids. Germline loops: CDR1 MNHNS, CDR2 SASEGT.

Note on this clone: Sequence at one end of the junction differs from germline and may be a read error. This chain links TRBV7-7 with TRBJ2-2; 8 positions match TRBD1. CDR3 size: 18 residues. Looked up from germline, CDR1 is SSHAT and CDR2 is FNYEAQ (reference sequence). The CDR3 loop is CASSLIPAGTGYTGELFF. For the CDR3, the DNA is TGTGCTAGCAGCTTAATTCCGGCCGGGACAGGCTACACCGGGGAGCTGTTTTTT.

The chain is built from TRBV2 and TRBJ1-5, with D tentatively TRBD1 (5 bases). The CDR3 covers 14 residues. In germline, CDR1 is SNHLY, CDR2 FYNNEI. V lost 6 bases and J lost 0, with 9 bases in between. The DNA for the CDR3 is TGTGCCAGCAGCCGACAGAGTAGCAATCAGCCCCAGCATTTT. This translates into CASSRQSSNQPQHF.

The chain is built from TRBV27 and TRBJ2-7; the match to TRBD2 covers 11 bases. V was clipped by 8 bases and J by 4 bases; unmatched bases: 13. The CDR3 sequence is 16 residues long. Per germline, CDR1 MNHEY and CDR2 SMNVEV (reference sequence). The CDR3 reads CASRVLAGGFEYEQYF. In nucleotides, the CDR3 is TGTGCCAGCCGCGTGCTAGCGGGGGGATTTGAGTACGAGCAGTACTTC.